One and the same sample provided the 19 T cell receptor beta chains below, sequenced in a study of T cells after yellow fever vaccination. TCRdb independently ran MiXCR on the 5' RACE reads; one entry per CDR3 protein. The profile shows about 240,000 distinct CDR3 sequences, about 7.1% of them singletons. Source: CD4+ T cells sorted from PBMCs, taken 15 days after the yellow fever booster vaccination. The receptors shown here come from a man in his thirties or forties who received the YFV17D yellow fever vaccine.

This clonotype was detected a few times. The chain has TRBV15 and TRBJ1-2; D not resolved. This CDR3 is 16 amino acids long. The germline V and J ends were trimmed by 0 bases and 8 bases, with 19 bases remaining between them. The germline CDR1 and CDR2 sequences are LNHNV and YYDKDF (reference sequence). CDR3 bases: TGTGCCACCAGCAGAGAGGGTGGTGCCCTGGCGAAGGGCTACACCTTC. Translating it yields CATSREGGALAKGYTF.

At least ten counts were recorded for this clonotype. This sequence joins TRBV12-3 or TRBV12-4 and TRBJ1-5; D remains unclear. This CDR3 has 13 amino acids. Trimming stripped 2 bases from V and 7 bases from J, with 9 bases between. In nucleotides, the CDR3 is TGTGCCAGCAGTTTACTGGGAAAGCAGCCCCAGCATTTT. It yields the protein CASSLLGKQPQHF.

A few counts support this clonotype. The V and J genes are TRBV20-1 and TRBJ2-1; TRBD1 is a possible D gene (8 bases). Germline V gene lookup returns CDR1 DFQATT and CDR2 SNEGSKA (reference sequence). V lost 2 bases and J 4 bases, leaving 15 bases between the germline ends. The CDR3 runs 15 residues. The CDR3 bases are TGCAGTGCTAGAAGCGGGACAGGCAATTACAATGAGCAGTTCTTC. Protein product: CSARSGTGNYNEQFF.

This chain uses TRBV27 with TRBJ2-7; D tentatively fits TRBD1 or TRBD2 (5 bases each). Germline CDR1 MNHEY, CDR2 SMNVEV (reference sequence). This CDR3 region has 16 residues. Trimming took off 6 bases at V and 4 bases at J, with 22 bases between the two ends. In DNA, the CDR3 is TGTGCCAGCAGGTCCACCTCCGGGACCCTGGAGTACGAGCAGTACTTC. Protein product: CASRSTSGTLEYEQYF.

This clonotype showed up many times. The chain combines TRBV20-1 with TRBJ2-3; a weak D match, TRBD2 (6 bases). Looked up from germline, CDR1 is DFQATT and CDR2 is SNEGSKA (reference sequence). Trimming left V 5 bases short and J 0 bases short, with 9 bases between. This CDR3 comprises 13 residues. CDR3 nucleotides: TGCAGTGCTGAAGGGACTAGCACAGATACGCAGTATTTT. Encoded protein: CSAEGTSTDTQYF.

There are a few counts of this clonotype. In DNA, the CDR3 is TGTGCCAGCACTCGAGGGAGTGCAGATACGCAGTATTTT. Translation gives CASTRGSADTQYF. The chain joins TRBV12-3 or TRBV12-4 to TRBJ2-3; tentatively, D is TRBD2 (5 bases). The CDR3 covers 13 residues. V was shortened by 7 bases and J by 4 bases, with 12 bases between the two germline ends.

This clonotype came up a few times. The J gene is TRBJ2-7, the V gene TRBV5-5, with D perhaps TRBD2 (5 bases). Trimming removed 1 base at V and 9 bases at J, with 11 bases between. Germline CDR1 SGHKS, CDR2 YYEKEE (reference sequence). The length of the CDR3 is 12 residues. CDR3: CASSLTGNLQYF. The CDR3 DNA sequence: TGTGCCAGCAGCTTGACGGGGAACTTGCAGTACTTC. Full variable domain (remainder filled in from reference TRBV5-5 and TRBJ2-7): DAGVTQSPTHLIKTRGQQVTLRCSPISGHKSVSWYQQVLGQGPQFIFQYYEKEERGRGNFPDRFSARQFPNYSSELNVNALLLGDSALYLCASSLTGNLQYFGPGTRLTVT.

This clonotype turned up a few times. This chain joins TRBV14 and TRBJ2-7; 8 bases are shared with TRBD1. The germline gives CDR1 SGHDN, CDR2 FVKESK. This CDR3 region has 13 residues. J lost 3 bases, V lost 4 bases, and 2 bases had no gene match. CDR3 residues: CASSRDRHYEQYF. The CDR3 coding sequence is TGTGCCAGCAGCCGGGACAGGCACTACGAGCAGTACTTC.

On this clonotype itself: A much more abundant neighbour one base away suggests this may be a read error. The chain recombines TRBV2 with TRBJ2-1, with D perhaps matching TRBD2 (5 bases). There are 13 residues in the CDR3. The germline CDR1 and CDR2 sequences are SNHLY and FYNNEI. Trimming stripped 5 bases from V and 8 bases from J, with 13 bases between. CDR3 amino acids: CASSMDLSDEQFF. The CDR3 DNA reads TGTGCCAGCAGTATGGACCTTAGCGATGAGCAGTTCTTC.

The table lists this clonotype with a few counts. V gene TRBV20-1 combines with J gene TRBJ1-2; D is perhaps TRBD1 (5 bases). Trimming removed 5 bases at V and 1 base at J, with 14 bases between. From germline, CDR1 is DFQATT and CDR2 SNEGSKA (reference sequence). The CDR3 length is 14 residues. Here the CDR3 DNA reads TGCAGTGCTGTTAAACAGGATAGTAACTATGGCTACACCTTC. Translation gives CSAVKQDSNYGYTF.

Only a few counts were recorded for this clonotype. V usage is TRBV6-5 and J usage is TRBJ2-5, with D perhaps TRBD1 (6 bases). This CDR3 is built from 14 residues. Germline-derived CDR1 and CDR2 are MNHEY and SVGAGI. The V end was cut by 2 bases, the J end by 2 bases, with 9 bases between. CDR3 amino acids: CASSYRTAQETQYF. In DNA, the CDR3 is TGTGCCAGCAGTTACAGGACAGCACAAGAGACCCAGTACTTC.

The CDR3 bases are TGTGCCAGTAGTATGGTCCGGGGCACTGAAGCTTTCTTT. It yields the protein CASSMVRGTEAFF. The chain has TRBV19 and TRBJ1-1; D remains ambiguous. This CDR3 is built from 13 residues. The V gene's germline CDR1 is LNHDA and CDR2 SQIVND (reference sequence). Trimming took 3 bases from V and 4 from J, leaving 9 bases between them.

This clonotype was seen many times. The genes are TRBV15 and TRBJ2-3; TRBD2 matches at 11 bases. The CDR3 has 16 residues. Germline CDR1 and CDR2: LNHNV and YYDKDF (reference sequence). J gave up 3 bases and V 3 bases, and 5 bases lay outside the gene matches. The CDR3: CATSRTLAGGTDTQYF. CDR3 bases: TGTGCCACCAGCAGGACTCTAGCGGGAGGAACAGATACGCAGTATTTT.

The table lists this clonotype with many counts. The gene calls are TRBV20-1 and TRBJ2-2; 13 bases align to TRBD2. This CDR3 has 18 amino acids. The junction had 6 bases not matched to a gene; V was cut back by 0 bases and J by 2 bases. Germline V gene data show CDR1 as DFQATT and CDR2 as SNEGSKA (reference sequence). The CDR3 coding sequence is TGCAGTGCTAGAGATTTGAGACTAGCGGGAGGAAACACCGGGGAGCTGTTTTTT. The encoded protein is CSARDLRLAGGNTGELFF.

This clonotype was detected ten times or more. V usage is TRBV6-2 or TRBV6-3 and J usage is TRBJ2-7; 9 positions agree with TRBD1. CDR1 is MNHEY and CDR2 is SVGEGT in the germline V gene. The CDR3 spans 20 residues. Losses at the gene ends were 2 bases for V and 3 bases for J; bases not matched to a gene: 20. DNA for the CDR3: TGTGCCAGCAGTTACCCCCTACGTCCCGGGACAGGGTCCCACGTCTACGAGCAGTACTTC. It is translated as CASSYPLRPGTGSHVYEQYF.

There are a few counts of this clonotype. The rearrangement uses TRBV4-2 and TRBJ1-4; D unclear. This CDR3 region has 15 residues. V lost 0 bases and J lost 5, with 10 bases in between. Germline CDR1 LGHNA, CDR2 YNFKEQ. Here the CDR3 reads CASSQDISRNEKLFF. CDR3 coding DNA: TGTGCCAGCAGCCAAGATATATCACGGAATGAAAAACTGTTTTTT.

V and J are TRBV5-4 and TRBJ2-1; TRBD2 matches 10 bases. The CDR3 is 14 amino acids. Per germline, CDR1 SGHNT and CDR2 YYREEE (reference sequence). The trim removed 3 bases at V and 3 bases at J, leaving 0 bases unmatched. The CDR3 region has the DNA TGTGCCAGCAGCTGGACTAGCGGCTACAATGAGCAGTTCTTC. It is translated as CASSWTSGYNEQFF.

This clonotype has at least ten counts. V gene TRBV9 combines with J gene TRBJ1-3; TRBD1 is a possible D gene (6 bases). The V gene's germline CDR1 is SGDLS and CDR2 YYNGEE. V lost 2 bases, J lost 4 bases, and 19 bases lay in between. The CDR3 has 17 amino acids. CDR3: CASSVLDEGHSGNTIYF. DNA of the CDR3: TGTGCCAGCAGCGTCCTTGATGAGGGACACTCGGGAAACACCATATATTTT.

This clonotype was detected many times. The chain has TRBV6-5 and TRBJ2-5; 7 bases are shared with TRBD1. V gave up 2 bases and J gave up 5 bases; unmatched junction bases: 5. There are 14 residues in the CDR3. The germline CDR1 and CDR2 sequences are MNHEY and SVGAGI. CDR3 region: CASSYEGQRETQYF. The CDR3 DNA reads TGTGCCAGCAGTTACGAGGGACAGCGGGAGACCCAGTACTTC.